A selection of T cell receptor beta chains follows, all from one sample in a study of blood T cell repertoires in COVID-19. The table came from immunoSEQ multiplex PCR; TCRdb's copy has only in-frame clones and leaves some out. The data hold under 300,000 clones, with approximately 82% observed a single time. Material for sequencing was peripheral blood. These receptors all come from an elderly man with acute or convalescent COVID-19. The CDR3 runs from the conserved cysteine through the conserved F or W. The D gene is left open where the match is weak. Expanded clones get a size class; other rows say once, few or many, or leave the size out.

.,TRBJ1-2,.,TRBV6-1,TGTGCCAGCAGTGAGGAGGGGACCTATGGCTACACCTTC,CASSEEGTYGYTF
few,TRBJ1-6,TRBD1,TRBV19,TGTGCCAGTAGTACTCAGGGGGAGAATTCACCCCTCCACTTT,CASSTQGENSPLHF
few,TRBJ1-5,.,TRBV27,TGTGCCAGCAGACCCGGACTCCTTAGCAATCAGCCCCAGCATTTT,CASRPGLLSNQPQHF
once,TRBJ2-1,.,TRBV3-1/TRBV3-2,TGTGCCAGCAGCCTCGGCAGGGCCAACAATGAGCAGTTCTTC,CASSLGRANNEQFF
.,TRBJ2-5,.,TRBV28,TGTGCCAGCAGCCTTTATGCATTACTAGCAAGCCAAGAGACCCAGTACTTC,CASSLYALLASQETQYF
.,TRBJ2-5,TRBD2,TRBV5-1,TGCGCCAGCACCCCCGCTCGGGGGGGGTCCGGGTACCAAGAGACCCAGTACTTC,CASTPARGGSGYQETQYF
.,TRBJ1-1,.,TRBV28,TGTGCCAGCAGTTTAATGGGGGCGGGTGAAGCTTTCTTT,CASSLMGAGEAFF
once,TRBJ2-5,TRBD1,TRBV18,TGTGCCAGCTCACACCCTGGCGACAGGGAAGAGACCCAGTACTTC,CASSHPGDREETQYF
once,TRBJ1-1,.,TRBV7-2,TGTGCCAGCAGCTTCAGGATTTCTGAAGCTTTCTTT,CASSFRISEAFF
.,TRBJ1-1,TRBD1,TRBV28,TGTGCCAGCAGTTTATACGGGACAGGGGAAGCTTTCTTT,CASSLYGTGEAFF
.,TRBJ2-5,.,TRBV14,TGTGCCAGCAGCCACAGGGGTTCAGTGGAGACCCAGTACTTC,CASSHRGSVETQYF
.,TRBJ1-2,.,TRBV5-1,TGCGCCAGCAGCTTAACCCCTGGAAGGGAGGCTGGCTACACCTTC,CASSLTPGREAGYTF
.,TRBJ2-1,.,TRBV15,TGTGCCACCTCTGACGGGTACAATGAGCAGTTCTTC,CATSDGYNEQFF
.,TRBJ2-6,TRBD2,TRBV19,TGTGCCAGTACCTTTTGGTCTAGCGGGAGATCTGGGGCCAACGTCCTGACTTTC,CASTFWSSGRSGANVLTF
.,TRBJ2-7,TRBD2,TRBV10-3,TGTGCCATCAGTGGACTAGCGGGGGACTACGAGCAGTACTTC,CAISGLAGDYEQYF
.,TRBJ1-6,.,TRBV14,TGTGCCAGCAGCCAAGGTTCCAGTTTTCTGTCACCCCTCCACTTT,CASSQGSSFLSPLHF
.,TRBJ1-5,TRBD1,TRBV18,TGTGCCAGCTCGCTTCAGGGGGACGCTAGCAATCAGCCCCAGCATTTT,CASSLQGDASNQPQHF
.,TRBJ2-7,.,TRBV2,TGTGCCAGCAGTGTTAGTGGGCAGGCACCCTACGAGCAGTACTTC,CASSVSGQAPYEQYF
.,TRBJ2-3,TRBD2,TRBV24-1,TGTGCCACCAGTGATCGACTAGCGGAGATCACAGATACGCAGTATTTT,CATSDRLAEITDTQYF
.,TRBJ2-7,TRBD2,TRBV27,TGTGCCAGCAGTAACCCTCCCGGACTAGCGCCCTACGAGCAGTACTTC,CASSNPPGLAPYEQYF
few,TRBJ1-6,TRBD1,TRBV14,TGTGCCAGCAGCAACCGGGACAGGGGAATCGGGAATTCACCCCTCCACTTT,CASSNRDRGIGNSPLHF
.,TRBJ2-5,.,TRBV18,TGTGCCAGCTCACCAAGGGGGGGCCGAGAGACCCAGTACTTC,CASSPRGGRETQYF
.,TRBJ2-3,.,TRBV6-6,TGTGCCAGCGGCAATATCCTCACAGATACGCAGTATTTT,CASGNILTDTQYF
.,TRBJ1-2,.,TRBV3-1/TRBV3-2,TGTGCCAGCAGCCAAGAGGGGCGGGAGTATGGCTACACCTTC,CASSQEGREYGYTF
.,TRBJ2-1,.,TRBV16,TGTGCCAGCAGCCCCGGGTGGGCAGGAGGCTACAATGAGCAGTTCTTC,CASSPGWAGGYNEQFF
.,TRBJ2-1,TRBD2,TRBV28,TGTGCCAGCAGTCCCGGACTAGCGGGGCTAACTGGCTACAATGAGCAGTTCTTC,CASSPGLAGLTGYNEQFF
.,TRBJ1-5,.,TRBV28,TGTGCCAGCAGTCCCCTCGAGGAGTTAAATCAGCCCCAGCATTTT,CASSPLEELNQPQHF
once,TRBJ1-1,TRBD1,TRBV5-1,TGCGCCAGCAGCCTGACAGGGGCGGGTGAAGCTTTCTTT,CASSLTGAGEAFF
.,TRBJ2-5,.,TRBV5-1,TGCGCCAGCAGCTTGGCTGGGTTTAGCGAGACCCAGTACTTC,CASSLAGFSETQYF
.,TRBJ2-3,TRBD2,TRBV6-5,TGTGCCAGCAGACGTAGCGGGGGGGCCGTGGATACGCAGTATTTT,CASRRSGGAVDTQYF
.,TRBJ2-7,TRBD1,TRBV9,TGTGCCAGCAGCCCCCGGGACAGGGCCTACGAGCAGTACTTC,CASSPRDRAYEQYF
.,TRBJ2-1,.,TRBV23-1,TGCGCCAGCAGTCAGAGCGGACGATACAATGAGCAGTTCTTC,CASSQSGRYNEQFF
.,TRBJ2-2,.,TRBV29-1,TGCAGCGTGGTAACCGGGACACTAAACACCGGGGAGCTGTTTTTT,CSVVTGTLNTGELFF
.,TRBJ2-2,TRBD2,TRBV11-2,TGTGCCAGCAGCTCTACTAGCGGGGGCACCGGGGAGCTGTTTTTT,CASSSTSGGTGELFF
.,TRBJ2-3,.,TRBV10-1,TGCGCCAGCAGTTGGGAGCGGAGAACGGATACGCAGTATTTT,CASSWERRTDTQYF
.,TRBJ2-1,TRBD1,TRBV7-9,TGTGCCAGCAGCTTAGCGGGACAGCCTTACAATGAGCAGTTCTTC,CASSLAGQPYNEQFF
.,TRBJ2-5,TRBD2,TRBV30,TGTGCCTGGAGTGTTCCCCCATCGACTAGCGGGAGTAAGGAGACCCAGTACTTC,CAWSVPPSTSGSKETQYF
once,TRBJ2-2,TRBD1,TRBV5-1,TGCGCCAGCAGCTTGGGACAGGGGATCGATGCCGGGGAGCTGTTTTTT,CASSLGQGIDAGELFF
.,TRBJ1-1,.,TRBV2,TGTGCCAGCACGGGGGGGGGCCGGACTGAAGCTTTCTTT,CASTGGGRTEAFF
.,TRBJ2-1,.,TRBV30,TGTGCCTGGAGTCGGGGGTTCGCCTCCTACAATGAGCAGTTCTTC,CAWSRGFASYNEQFF
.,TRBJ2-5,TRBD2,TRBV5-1,TGCGCCAGCAGCTTGGAGGCTAGCGGGAGTGGGGAGACCCAGTACTTC,CASSLEASGSGETQYF
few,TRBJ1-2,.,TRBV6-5,TGTGCCAGCAGTTGGGGAGGGGGGTACTATGGCTACACCTTC,CASSWGGGYYGYTF
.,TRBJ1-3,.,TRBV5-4,TGTGCCAGCAGCCTCCGGGGGGGAAACACCATATATTTT,CASSLRGGNTIYF
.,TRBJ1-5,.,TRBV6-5,TGTGCCAGCAGAGCGGATATGAGTCAGCCCCAGCATTTT,CASRADMSQPQHF
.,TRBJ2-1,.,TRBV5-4,.,CASASGQGTYNEQFF